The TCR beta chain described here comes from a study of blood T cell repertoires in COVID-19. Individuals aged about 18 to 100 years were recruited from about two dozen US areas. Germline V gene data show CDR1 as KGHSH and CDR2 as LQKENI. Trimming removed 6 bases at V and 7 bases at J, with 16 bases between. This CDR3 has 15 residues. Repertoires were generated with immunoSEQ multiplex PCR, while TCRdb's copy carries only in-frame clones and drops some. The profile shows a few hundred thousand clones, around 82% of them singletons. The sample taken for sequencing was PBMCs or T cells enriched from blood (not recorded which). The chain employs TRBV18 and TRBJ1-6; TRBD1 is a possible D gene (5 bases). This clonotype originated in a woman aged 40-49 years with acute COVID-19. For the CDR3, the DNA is TGTGCCAGCTCCCGGGATTTGGAGGGGAATTCACCCCTCCACTTT. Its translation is CASSRDLEGNSPLHF.